Presented here are 31 T cell receptor beta chains from one specimen sequenced in a study of blood T cell repertoires in COVID-19 (dated by TCRdb to about 2020). Library prep was done by the immunoSEQ multiplex PCR assay. This is the immuneACCESS table as TCRdb keeps it, with only in-frame sequences that have V and J called. A part of the clones is gone; compared with another copy, unresolved V genes explain less than half, and the rest is unexplained. Counted in this sample were fewer than 80,000 clones; about nine tenths of them appeared once. The top ten clonotypes cover around 9.8% of the sample. Sequencing was performed on peripheral blood. These receptors originate from a human donor in a cohort sampled during active COVID-19.

V gene TRBV7-9 combines with J gene TRBJ1-2; a possible D gene is TRBD1 (5 bases). CDR1 SEHNR and CDR2 FQNEAQ come from the germline V gene (reference sequence). CDR3 length: 13 amino acids. V was clipped by 2 bases and J by 3 bases, with 7 bases between them. The CDR3 sequence is CASSLPRDYGYTF. CDR3 nucleotide sequence: TGTGCCAGCAGCTTACCCAGGGACTATGGCTACACCTTC.

This rearrangement joins TRBV28 to TRBJ2-3, with 10 bases matching TRBD2. Unmatched junction bases numbered 6, after V lost 4 bases and J lost 2 bases. Germline CDR1 is MDHEN and CDR2 is SYDVKM. This CDR3 is 16 amino acids long. CDR3 nucleotide sequence: TGTGCCAGCAGTTCACAACTAGCGGGATTCACAGATACGCAGTATTTT. Its protein product is CASSSQLAGFTDTQYF.

The V and J genes are TRBV19 and TRBJ2-3; TRBD2 matches at 8 bases. V was pared by 6 bases and J by 0 bases, with 2 bases of the junction left unmatched. Germline V gene sequence: CDR1 LNHDA, CDR2 SQIVND (reference sequence). This CDR3 has 14 residues. The chain's CDR3 is CASRTSASTDTQYF. CDR3 bases: TGTGCCAGTAGGACTAGCGCTAGCACAGATACGCAGTATTTT. Variable domain in full (rest from reference TRBV19 and TRBJ2-3): DGGITQSPKYLFRKEGQNVTLSCEQNLNHDAMYWYRQDPGQGLRLIYYSQIVNDFQKGDIAEGYSVSREKKESFPLTVTSAQKNPTAFYLCASRTSASTDTQYFGPGTRLTVL.

The rearrangement joins TRBV30 to TRBJ1-4, with D possibly being TRBD1 (6 bases). The germline V gene encodes CDR1 GTSNPN and CDR2 SVGIG (reference sequence). V gave up 3 bases and J gave up 0 bases, with 8 bases separating them. This CDR3 comprises 14 residues. CDR3: CAWRDSATNEKLFF. The CDR3 DNA follows: TGTGCCTGGAGGGACAGCGCAACTAATGAAAAACTGTTTTTT.

The chain carries TRBV4-2 and TRBJ2-7; 10 bases match TRBD2. Per germline, CDR1 LGHNA and CDR2 YNFKEQ. There are 18 residues in the CDR3. The V segment lost 1 base and the J segment 0 bases; nucleotides outside the gene matches: 9. In DNA, the CDR3 is TGTGCCAGCAGCCAAGTGCCTAGCGGGGGTCCTAGCTCCTACGAGCAGTACTTC. It codes for CASSQVPSGGPSSYEQYF.

The gene calls are TRBV2 and TRBJ2-5, with 9 positions matching TRBD2. Germline trimming cut 1 base from V and 2 bases from J; bases unmatched to any gene: 8. Germline V gives CDR1 SNHLY, CDR2 FYNNEI. The CDR3 covers 17 residues. The CDR3 nucleotides are TGTGCCAGCAGTGAAGTCAGGCGGGGGGGCCCTCAAGAGACCCAGTACTTC. Protein sequence: CASSEVRRGGPQETQYF.

This rearrangement joins TRBV2 to TRBJ1-1; 9 bases fit TRBD1. The CDR3 length is 15 residues. The V segment lost 4 bases and the J segment 3 bases; nucleotides outside the gene matches: 6. The germline CDR1 and CDR2 sequences are SNHLY and FYNNEI. CDR3 coding DNA: TGTGCCAGCAGTGCAAGGGACAGGGTGCACACTGAAGCTTTCTTT. This codes for CASSARDRVHTEAFF.

The V gene is TRBV18, the J gene TRBJ1-1; tentatively, D is TRBD1 (6 bases). Looked up from germline, CDR1 is KGHSH and CDR2 is LQKENI. With 3 bases removed from V and 3 bases from J, the gap between germline ends came to 11 bases. The CDR3 sequence is 14 residues long. CDR3 protein: CASSPTGTDTEAFF. The CDR3 region has the DNA TGTGCCAGCTCACCTACAGGGACGGACACTGAAGCTTTCTTT.

The chain uses TRBV7-8 and TRBJ1-4, with 9 bases identical to TRBD1. CDR1 SGHVS and CDR2 FQNEAQ come from the germline V gene. Trimming removed 5 bases from V and 8 bases from J; junction bases left unmatched: 12. This CDR3 comprises 16 residues. Here the CDR3 DNA reads TGTGCCAGCAGCGGCCAGCCGGGACAGGGAAAGGAAAAACTGTTTTTT. Translated: CASSGQPGQGKEKLFF.

The V gene is TRBV3-1 (or the pseudogene TRBV3-2), the J gene TRBJ1-2, with 9 bases identical to TRBD1. V was pared by 1 base and J by 1 base, with 19 bases of the junction left unmatched. This CDR3 spans 21 amino acids. Germline-derived CDR1 and CDR2 are LGHDT and YNNKEL (reference sequence). The CDR3 nucleotides are TGTGCCAGCAGCCAAGTATTCGGTGCCCGGGACAGGGCATCGAATAACTATGGCTACACCTTC. As protein: CASSQVFGARDRASNNYGYTF.

This chain joins TRBV6-5 and TRBJ2-2; the match to TRBD2 covers 9 bases. The CDR3 has 15 amino acids. Per germline, CDR1 MNHEY and CDR2 SVGAGI. V trimming: 7 bases; J trimming: 5 bases; junction bases outside the gene matches: 8. CDR3: CASKASGGRTGELFF. The CDR3 bases are TGTGCCAGCAAAGCCAGCGGGGGGCGGACCGGGGAGCTGTTTTTT.

This clone was picked up one time. This sequence joins TRBV27 and TRBJ2-7; 10 nucleotides align to TRBD2. Germline CDR1 and CDR2: MNHEY and SMNVEV (reference sequence). The CDR3 is 15 residues long. V shed 2 bases, J shed 1 base, and the junction held 2 bases outside the gene matches. The CDR3 loop is CASSLLAGESYEQYF. CDR3 DNA: TGTGCCAGCAGTTTACTAGCGGGGGAGTCCTACGAGCAGTACTTC.

This clone was seen more than once but under ten times. The V call is TRBV11-2, the J call TRBJ2-1; no clear D. Trimming left V 1 base short and J 0 bases short, with 4 bases between. Per germline, CDR1 SGHAT and CDR2 FQNNGV. The CDR3 covers 14 residues. DNA for the CDR3: TGTGCCAGCAGCTTAGCCAGCTCCTACAATGAGCAGTTCTTC. The encoded protein is CASSLASSYNEQFF.

This clone turned up a few times. The rearrangement uses TRBV2 and TRBJ1-5; 10 nucleotides align to TRBD1. J lost 6 bases, V lost 6 bases, and 5 bases had no gene match. The CDR3 consists of 14 residues. Germline CDR1 SNHLY, CDR2 FYNNEI. DNA of the CDR3: TGTGCCAGCAGCATGGGACAGGGGTTTCAGCCCCAGCATTTT. Translated: CASSMGQGFQPQHF.

The CDR3 DNA sequence: TGTGCCAGCAGTGTACCCCTGACAGGGGTTCGCCACGAGCAGTACTTC. This translates into CASSVPLTGVRHEQYF. The genes are TRBV28 and TRBJ2-7, with TRBD1 matching over 8 bases. The V and J ends lost 5 bases and 5 bases, in that order; junction bases with no gene match: 14. Germline lookup yields CDR1 MDHEN and CDR2 SYDVKM. The CDR3 spans 16 residues.

The genes are TRBV7-2 and TRBJ1-1; TRBD1 aligns across 7 bases. Trimming cost V 3 bases and J 10 bases; bases outside gene matches: 11. CDR3 length: 14 amino acids. CDR1 SGHTA and CDR2 FQGNSA come from the germline V gene. CDR3 loop: CASSFRGLAVSAFF. CDR3 coding DNA: TGTGCCAGCAGCTTCAGGGGGTTGGCGGTGTCAGCTTTCTTT.

The CDR3 reads CASSPVGSPSNQYF. The CDR3 DNA reads TGTGCCAGCAGCCCGGTAGGGAGCCCGAGTAACCAGTACTTC. The chain joins TRBV27 to TRBJ2-5; TRBD2 is a possible D gene (5 bases). This CDR3 region has 14 residues. Looked up from germline, CDR1 is MNHEY and CDR2 is SMNVEV (reference sequence). The germline V and J ends were trimmed by 6 bases and 10 bases, with 21 bases remaining between them.

The chain carries TRBV10-2 and TRBJ1-6; 7 bases agree with TRBD1. CDR3 length equals 14 residues. Germline V gene lookup returns CDR1 WSHSY and CDR2 SAAADI. V shed 3 bases, J shed 7 bases, and the junction held 3 bases outside the gene matches. The chain's CDR3 is CASSEQGKNSPLHF. As DNA, the CDR3 is TGCGCCAGCAGTGAACAGGGGAAAAATTCACCCCTCCACTTT.

Comments on this clone: The sample carries other DNA sequences with the same CDR3. The chain couples TRBV5-1 to TRBJ2-2; 7 bases match TRBD1. V dropped 2 bases and J dropped 0; count of bases not matched to a gene: 4. The CDR3 runs to 16 residues. Germline V CDR1 and CDR2: SGHRS, YFSETQ. CDR3 coding DNA: TGCGCCAGCAGCTTACAGGGGTTCGCGAACACCGGGGAGCTGTTTTTT. Translation: CASSLQGFANTGELFF.

This clone was detected once. The chain couples TRBV5-1 to TRBJ1-2; maybe TRBD1 (6 bases). V was trimmed by 6 bases and J by 5 bases, leaving 20 bases between them. CDR3 length: 15 residues. Germline CDR1 is SGHRS and CDR2 is YFSETQ. This CDR3 reads CASNPQGTDLYGYTF. DNA of the CDR3: TGCGCCAGCAACCCACAGGGTACCGATCTTTATGGCTACACCTTC. Looking up the rest from reference TRBV5-1 and TRBJ1-2 gives the full variable domain: KAGVTQTPRYLIKTRGQQVTLSCSPISGHRSVSWYQQTPGQGLQFLFEYFSETQRNKGNFPGRFSGRQFSNSRSEMNVSTLELGDSALYLCASNPQGTDLYGYTFGSGTRLTVV.

V usage is TRBV2 and J usage is TRBJ1-3; 8 positions agree with TRBD1. There are 16 residues in the CDR3. CDR1 is SNHLY, CDR2 FYNNEI, per germline. The V gene end was trimmed by 4 bases and the J gene end by 0 bases; junction bases not matched to a gene: 5. The CDR3 loop reads CASSGGTGYSGNTIYF. DNA of the CDR3: TGTGCCAGCAGTGGGGGGACAGGTTACTCTGGAAACACCATATATTTT.

This chain connects TRBV7-9 to TRBJ2-1, with 11 bases identical to TRBD2. Looked up from germline, CDR1 is SEHNR and CDR2 is FQNEAQ (reference sequence). The CDR3 consists of 17 residues. V lost 1 base and J lost 2; bases outside the gene matches: 4. Here the CDR3 reads CASSLGRLAGTYNEQFF. The CDR3 DNA reads TGTGCCAGCAGCTTAGGTAGACTAGCGGGGACCTACAATGAGCAGTTCTTC. Full variable domain (missing parts from reference TRBV7-9 and TRBJ2-1): DTGVSQNPRHKITKRGQNVTFRCDPISEHNRLYWYRQTLGQGPEFLTYFQNEAQLEKSRLLSDRFSAERPKGSFSTLEIQRTEQGDSAMYLCASSLGRLAGTYNEQFFGPGTRLTVL.

The gene calls are TRBV9 and TRBJ2-5, with 13 bases that match TRBD2. The V segment lost 3 bases and the J segment 4 bases; nucleotides outside the gene matches: 6. Germline V gene data show CDR1 as SGDLS and CDR2 as YYNGEE. This CDR3 has 16 amino acids. The chain's CDR3 is CASSGTSGGAGETQYF. The CDR3, as DNA: TGTGCCAGCAGCGGCACTAGCGGGGGGGCAGGAGAGACCCAGTACTTC.

This clone has just a few counts. This chain joins TRBV27 and TRBJ2-1; tentatively, D is TRBD2 (6 bases). The V end lost 7 bases, the J end lost 3 bases, and 13 bases lay between the germline ends. Germline-derived CDR1 and CDR2 are MNHEY and SMNVEV (reference sequence). The CDR3 sequence is 14 residues long. CDR3 amino acids: CASTEGGNYNEQFF. The CDR3 region has the DNA TGTGCCAGCACGGAAGGAGGGAACTACAATGAGCAGTTCTTC.

V usage is TRBV28 and J usage is TRBJ2-3, with a possible D match to TRBD1 (6 bases). The CDR3 covers 15 residues. Germline lookup yields CDR1 MDHEN and CDR2 SYDVKM. V dropped 6 bases and J dropped 0 bases, with 13 bases sitting between them. This CDR3 is CASREGDFSTDTQYF. The DNA for the CDR3 is TGTGCCAGCAGAGAGGGGGATTTTAGCACAGATACGCAGTATTTT.

V gene TRBV6-5 combines with J gene TRBJ1-6; 8 positions agree with TRBD1. Germline trimming cut 6 bases from V and 5 bases from J; bases unmatched to any gene: 3. Germline V lookup: CDR1 MNHEY, CDR2 SVGAGI. The CDR3 contains 14 residues. This CDR3 is CASRTGGNNSPLHF. DNA for the CDR3: TGTGCCAGCAGAACAGGGGGAAATAATTCACCCCTCCACTTT.

The chain has TRBV5-1 and TRBJ2-5; weak D call: TRBD1 (6 bases). Germline CDR1 and CDR2: SGHRS and YFSETQ. V lost 1 base to trimming and J lost 0 bases, with 10 bases between them. The CDR3 has 15 amino acids. The chain's CDR3 is CASSLLTGYQETQYF. The CDR3 DNA follows: TGCGCCAGCAGCTTGCTAACAGGGTACCAAGAGACCCAGTACTTC.

V usage is TRBV29-1 and J usage is TRBJ2-5; a possible D gene is TRBD2 (5 bases). Germline CDR1 and CDR2: SQVTM and ANQGSEA. V lost 4 bases and J 2 bases, leaving 17 bases between the germline ends. This CDR3 is 15 amino acids long. The CDR3 is CSVVARGAEQETQYF. Written as DNA, the CDR3 is TGCAGCGTTGTGGCACGCGGAGCGGAACAAGAGACCCAGTACTTC. The full variable domain, its missing parts supplied by reference TRBV29-1 and TRBJ2-5, is SAVISQKPSRDICQRGTSLTIQCQVDSQVTMMFWYRQQPGQSLTLIATANQGSEATYESGFVIDKFPISRPNLTFSTLTVSNMSPEDSSIYLCSVVARGAEQETQYFGPGTRLLVL.

This sequence joins TRBV19 and TRBJ1-3; no firm D call. V was cut by 4 bases and J by 0 bases, with 4 bases left in between. The CDR3 is 13 residues long. CDR1 and CDR2 from the germline V gene are LNHDA and SQIVND (reference sequence). The CDR3 spells CASSTFSGNTIYF. Here the CDR3 DNA reads TGTGCCAGTAGTACCTTCTCTGGAAACACCATATATTTT.

The gene calls are TRBV7-9 and TRBJ2-7; the D gene is possibly TRBD1 (6 bases). The CDR3 is 17 amino acids. Looked up from germline, CDR1 is SEHNR and CDR2 is FQNEAQ (reference sequence). V was shortened by 5 bases and J by 0 bases, with 20 bases between the two germline ends. CDR3: CASSVIRDIEVSYEQYF. CDR3 nucleotides: TGTGCCAGCAGCGTAATCAGGGACATTGAAGTCTCCTACGAGCAGTACTTC. Full variable domain (outside the CDR3, taken from reference TRBV7-9 and TRBJ2-7): DTGVSQNPRHKITKRGQNVTFRCDPISEHNRLYWYRQTLGQGPEFLTYFQNEAQLEKSRLLSDRFSAERPKGSFSTLEIQRTEQGDSAMYLCASSVIRDIEVSYEQYFGPGTRLTVT.

This chain connects TRBV29-1 to TRBJ1-2; TRBD1 matches at 8 bases. Per the germline V gene, CDR1 is SQVTM and CDR2 is ANQGSEA. Trimming removed 0 bases from V and 7 bases from J; junction bases left unmatched: 7. The CDR3 contains 14 residues. The CDR3 region has the DNA TGCAGCGTTGAAGATCAGGACAGGGTGGGTGGCTACACCTTC. Amino acids: CSVEDQDRVGGYTF.